The 5 T cell receptor beta chains given below trace back to one sample, sequenced in a study of cytomegalovirus exposure and HLA in healthy donors. Produced via immunoSEQ multiplex PCR; TCRdb's table is partial and in-frame only. The sample contains approximately 130,000 clones, roughly 90% of which appear only once. The sample taken for sequencing was PBMCs. All receptors derive from a young woman in good health and CMV-seronegative.

The chain links TRBV11-1 to TRBJ2-7, with a tentative D call TRBD1 (7 bases). V was clipped by 7 bases and J by 2 bases, with 27 bases between them. Germline CDR1 and CDR2: SGHAT and FQDESV (reference sequence). CDR3 length: 18 amino acids. CDR3 DNA sequence: TGTGCCAGCACCCCCCGGCGCGGAGGGGGCTCTAATCCCTACGAGCAGTACTTC. Its protein product is CASTPRRGGGSNPYEQYF.

The V and J genes are TRBV5-1 and TRBJ2-3; unclear D gene. CDR3 length: 17 amino acids. Germline V gives CDR1 SGHRS, CDR2 YFSETQ. V was pared by 0 bases and J by 0 bases, with 14 bases between. CDR3: CASSLASRLTSTDTQYF. The CDR3 bases are TGCGCCAGCAGCTTGGCCTCGCGGCTGACTAGCACAGATACGCAGTATTTT.

The chain uses TRBV6-1 and TRBJ2-1; 8 bases fit TRBD1. V was pared by 4 bases and J by 6 bases, with 11 bases of the junction left unmatched. The CDR3 runs 16 residues. CDR1 and CDR2 from the germline V gene are MNHNS and SASEGT. DNA for the CDR3: TGTGCCAGCAGTGTAGCCCCACAGGGGGTCCGCAATGAGCAGTTCTTC. Protein: CASSVAPQGVRNEQFF.

The chain couples TRBV15 to TRBJ2-2, with 9 bases identical to TRBD1. This CDR3 is 16 amino acids long. J gave up 1 base and V 3 bases, and 3 bases lay outside the gene matches. Germline loops: CDR1 LNHNV, CDR2 YYDKDF (reference sequence). The CDR3 protein is CATSRGQGRNTGELFF. As DNA, the CDR3 is TGTGCCACCAGCAGGGGACAGGGAAGGAACACCGGGGAGCTGTTTTTT.

The J gene is TRBJ2-7, the V gene TRBV6-6, with a possible D match to TRBD1 (5 bases). Germline V gene data show CDR1 as MNHNY and CDR2 as SVGAGI (reference sequence). The CDR3 loop spans 14 amino acids. The V gene lost 4 bases and the J gene lost 3 bases, with 13 bases spanning the gap. The CDR3 nucleotides are TGTGCCAGCAGTTCACAACAGGTCTACTACGAGCAGTACTTC. This translates into CASSSQQVYYEQYF.